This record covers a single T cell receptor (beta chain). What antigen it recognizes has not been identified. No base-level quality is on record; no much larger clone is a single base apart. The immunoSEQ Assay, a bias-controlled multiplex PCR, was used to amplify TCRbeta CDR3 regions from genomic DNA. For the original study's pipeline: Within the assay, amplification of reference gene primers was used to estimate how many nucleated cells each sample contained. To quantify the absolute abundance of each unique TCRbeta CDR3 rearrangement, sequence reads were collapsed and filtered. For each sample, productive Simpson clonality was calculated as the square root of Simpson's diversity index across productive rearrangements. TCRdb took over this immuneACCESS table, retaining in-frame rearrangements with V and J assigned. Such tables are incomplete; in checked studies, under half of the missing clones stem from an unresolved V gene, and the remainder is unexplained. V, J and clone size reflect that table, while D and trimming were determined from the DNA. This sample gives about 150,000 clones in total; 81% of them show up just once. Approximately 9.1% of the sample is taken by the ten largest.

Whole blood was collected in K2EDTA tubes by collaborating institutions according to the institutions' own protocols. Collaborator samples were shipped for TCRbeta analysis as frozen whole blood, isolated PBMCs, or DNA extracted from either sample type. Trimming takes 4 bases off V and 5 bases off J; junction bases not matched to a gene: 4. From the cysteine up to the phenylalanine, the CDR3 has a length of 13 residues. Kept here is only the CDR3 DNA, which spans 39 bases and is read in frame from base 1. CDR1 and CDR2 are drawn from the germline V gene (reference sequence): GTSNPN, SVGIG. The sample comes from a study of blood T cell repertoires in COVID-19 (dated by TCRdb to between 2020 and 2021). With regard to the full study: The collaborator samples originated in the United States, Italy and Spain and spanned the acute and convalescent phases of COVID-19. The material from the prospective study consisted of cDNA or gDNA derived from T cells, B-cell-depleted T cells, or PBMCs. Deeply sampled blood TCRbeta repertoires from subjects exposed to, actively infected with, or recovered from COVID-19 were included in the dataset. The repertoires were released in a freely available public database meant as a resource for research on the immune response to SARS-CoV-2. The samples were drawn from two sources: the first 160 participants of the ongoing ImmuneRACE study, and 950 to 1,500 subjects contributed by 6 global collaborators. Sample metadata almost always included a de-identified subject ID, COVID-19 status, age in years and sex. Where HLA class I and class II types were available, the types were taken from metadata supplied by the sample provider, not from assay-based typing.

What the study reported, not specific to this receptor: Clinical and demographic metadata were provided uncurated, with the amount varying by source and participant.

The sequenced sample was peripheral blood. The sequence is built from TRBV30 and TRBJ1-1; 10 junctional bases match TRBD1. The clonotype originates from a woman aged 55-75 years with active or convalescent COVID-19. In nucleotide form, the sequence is TGTGCCTGGATCCGGACAGGGGGAACTGAAGCTTTCTTT. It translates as CAWIRTGGTEAFF.